The clone carrying this T cell receptor beta chain occurred a few times. Its antigen is unidentified. In the authors' methods: Differences in CDR3 between clinicopathological groups were drawn on to build a classifier intended to discriminate distant-metastatic papillary thyroid cancer patients. TCRdb re-called the PCR reads with MiXCR. Here the V and J calls rest on TCRdb's processing, not on the authors' analysis. The data show more than 20,000 clones, 20% to 30% seen once. This sample stems from a study of metastatic and nonmetastatic thyroid tumors. Looking at the study overall: From malignant and benign thyroid patients, repertoires in blood and in tumor or nodule tissue were compared. Points from the study as a whole: Compared with benign nodules, malignant thyroid tumors were reported to have significantly higher TCR beta diversity in both blood and tumor.

Each patient went into thyroid surgery without having received any treatment. There are 13 residues in the CDR3. Germline CDR1 is SGHAT and CDR2 is FQNNGV. Trimming took off 5 bases at V and 4 bases at J, with 11 bases between the two ends. Sequences were obtained from tumor tissue. The clonotype comes from a female donor with papillary thyroid cancer or a benign thyroid nodule (not recorded which). Some clones in this sample may be carry-over from other donors' samples. The V gene is TRBV11-2, the J gene TRBJ1-2, with D unclear. CDR3 region: CASSPRPPYGYTF. DNA for the CDR3: TGTGCCAGCAGCCCGAGGCCCCCCTATGGCTACACCTTC.